Below, 28 T cell receptor beta chains from the same sample are listed, as sequenced in a study of cytomegalovirus exposure and HLA in healthy donors. The PCR was carried out with 60 Vbeta primers and 13 Jbeta primers. Here immunoSEQ multiplex PCR was the method, and the copy in TCRdb shows in-frame clones only, minus some. The sample includes 120,000 to 150,000 clones, less than 9.5% of them seen just once. The sample consisted of PBMCs. The receptors here all came from a male donor in good health and CMV-seronegative.

This chain links TRBV11-2 with TRBJ2-7; the D gene is possibly TRBD1 (6 bases). The germline gives CDR1 SGHAT, CDR2 FQNNGV. Trimming shortened V by 5 bases and J by 2 bases, and 13 bases separated the two germline ends. The CDR3 runs 14 residues. The CDR3 bases are TGTGCCAGCAGCAAACAAGGGGGTACCTACGAGCAGTACTTC. It yields the protein CASSKQGGTYEQYF.

The gene calls are TRBV15 and TRBJ1-2; 9 nucleotides line up with TRBD1. V trimming: 4 bases; J trimming: 8 bases; junction bases outside the gene matches: 11. This CDR3 has 15 amino acids. CDR1 is LNHNV and CDR2 is YYDKDF in the germline V gene (reference sequence). CDR3 nucleotides: TGTGCCACCAGCACGTGGGGACAGGGAGTCAGGGGCTACACCTTC. Translation: CATSTWGQGVRGYTF.

The V gene is TRBV5-1, the J gene TRBJ1-2; no definite D call. The CDR3 runs to 14 residues. The germline V gene encodes CDR1 SGHRS and CDR2 YFSETQ. Between the trimmed V and J ends, which lost 4 bases and 2 bases, there was a span of 12 bases. The CDR3 DNA reads as TGCGCCAGCAGCCTGGGCGGGGTAAACTATGGCTACACCTTC. It specifies CASSLGGVNYGYTF.

V usage is TRBV5-5 and J usage is TRBJ2-3, with D tentatively TRBD2 (6 bases). Trimming took 5 bases from V and 4 from J, leaving 20 bases between them. Germline V gives CDR1 SGHKS, CDR2 YYEKEE (reference sequence). This CDR3 spans 16 amino acids. CDR3 protein: CASSFLAMVRADTQYF. The CDR3 region has the DNA TGTGCCAGCAGTTTTCTAGCGATGGTCAGGGCAGATACGCAGTATTTT. The full variable domain, its missing parts supplied by reference TRBV5-5 and TRBJ2-3, is DAGVTQSPTHLIKTRGQQVTLRCSPISGHKSVSWYQQVLGQGPQFIFQYYEKEERGRGNFPDRFSARQFPNYSSELNVNALLLGDSALYLCASSFLAMVRADTQYFGPGTRLTVL.

The chain joins TRBV6-1 to TRBJ1-1; 9 bases fit TRBD1. Trimming removed 8 bases from V and 4 bases from J; junction bases left unmatched: 8. There are 14 residues in the CDR3. CDR1 and CDR2 from the germline V gene are MNHNS and SASEGT. CDR3 region: CASGDRGDGTEAFF. In DNA, the CDR3 is TGTGCCAGCGGCGACAGGGGGGACGGCACTGAAGCTTTCTTT.

This clone was counted only a few times. The V gene is TRBV27, the J gene TRBJ2-7; possible D gene TRBD2, 6 bases. V was clipped by 0 bases and J by 0 bases, with 15 bases between them. CDR1 and CDR2 from the germline V gene are MNHEY and SMNVEV (reference sequence). CDR3 size: 17 residues. The CDR3 bases are TGTGCCAGCAGTTTATCCGCGGGGCGCGCATACTCCTACGAGCAGTACTTC. It codes for CASSLSAGRAYSYEQYF.

The chain uses TRBV5-1 and TRBJ1-5, with a weak D call TRBD1 (5 bases). Germline assignment: CDR1 SGHRS and CDR2 YFSETQ. Trimming left V 4 bases short and J 1 base short, with 9 bases between. This CDR3 has 14 amino acids. CDR3 residues: CASSAEGSNQPQHF. The CDR3 DNA sequence: TGCGCCAGCAGCGCGGAGGGGAGCAATCAGCCCCAGCATTTT. Full variable domain (remainder filled in from reference TRBV5-1 and TRBJ1-5): KAGVTQTPRYLIKTRGQQVTLSCSPISGHRSVSWYQQTPGQGLQFLFEYFSETQRNKGNFPGRFSGRQFSNSRSEMNVSTLELGDSALYLCASSAEGSNQPQHFGDGTRLSIL.

This clone turned up a few times. The gene calls are TRBV10-3 and TRBJ1-2, with D possibly being TRBD1 (5 bases). Germline V CDR1 and CDR2: ENHRY, SYGVKD. Trimming stripped 9 bases from V and 7 bases from J, with 15 bases between. The CDR3 runs to 12 residues. Written as DNA, the CDR3 is TGTGCCATTCCAGGGAACCTAGGTGGCTACACCTTC. Translating it yields CAIPGNLGGYTF.

CDR3 nucleotides: TGTGCCAGCAGTTCCACAGATCCCGCAACGGTTAATGAAAAACTGTTTTTT. Protein product: CASSSTDPATVNEKLFF. V is TRBV28 and J is TRBJ1-4; D unresolved. The germline gives CDR1 MDHEN, CDR2 SYDVKM. Trimming shortened V by 4 bases and J by 4 bases, and 19 bases separated the two germline ends. This CDR3 has 17 amino acids.

CDR3 in amino acids: CASSLRLAQSYEQYF. The CDR3 nucleotides read TGTGCCAGCAGCCTTCGACTAGCGCAGTCCTACGAGCAGTACTTC. The J gene is TRBJ2-7, the V gene TRBV5-5; the match to TRBD2 covers 8 bases. Germline V gene lookup returns CDR1 SGHKS and CDR2 YYEKEE (reference sequence). This CDR3 has 15 residues. J was trimmed by 1 base and V by 4 bases; bases with no gene match: 7.

This clone came up a few times. V usage is TRBV10-3 and J usage is TRBJ2-1; 11 bases agree with TRBD2. The germline gives CDR1 ENHRY, CDR2 SYGVKD. V shed 6 bases, J shed 6 bases, and the junction held 7 bases outside the gene matches. The CDR3 consists of 15 residues. DNA for the CDR3: TGTGCCATCAGAGAACTAGCGGGAGAAGGCAATGAGCAGTTCTTC. Protein: CAIRELAGEGNEQFF.

A few counts support this clone. The rearrangement uses TRBV6-5 and TRBJ2-7, with D possibly TRBD2 on 6 matching bases. Trimming left V 4 bases short and J 6 bases short, with 16 bases between. Looked up from germline, CDR1 is MNHEY and CDR2 is SVGAGI. The CDR3 covers 14 residues. In DNA form, the CDR3 reads TGTGCCAGCAGTTCCCGGTCGGGGGTGGGCGAGCAGTACTTC. Translation: CASSSRSGVGEQYF.

V usage is TRBV7-9 and J usage is TRBJ1-4, with TRBD1 matching over 7 bases. CDR1 is SEHNR, CDR2 FQNEAQ, per germline (reference sequence). The ends lost 5 bases at V and 4 bases at J; junction bases unmatched: 13. The CDR3 extends over 17 amino acids. CDR3 amino acids: CASSTDRALDSNEKLFF. The CDR3 coding sequence is TGTGCCAGCAGCACTGACAGGGCCCTGGACAGTAATGAAAAACTGTTTTTT. The full variable domain, with the rest looked up from reference TRBV7-9 and TRBJ1-4, is DTGVSQNPRHKITKRGQNVTFRCDPISEHNRLYWYRQTLGQGPEFLTYFQNEAQLEKSRLLSDRFSAERPKGSFSTLEIQRTEQGDSAMYLCASSTDRALDSNEKLFFGSGTQLSVL.

This clone was found a few times. The chain is built from TRBV28 and TRBJ1-2; no firm D call. The CDR3 covers 13 residues. CDR1 is MDHEN and CDR2 is SYDVKM in the germline V gene. V gave up 7 bases and J gave up 3 bases, with 12 bases separating them. The CDR3 DNA sequence: TGTGCCAGCACCCCGGGTACCTACTATGGCTACACCTTC. Residues: CASTPGTYYGYTF.

In this sample, this clone turned up a few times. The chain uses TRBV7-2 and TRBJ1-5; TRBD1 matches 7 bases. Germline V CDR1 and CDR2: SGHTA, FQGNSA. The CDR3 extends over 14 amino acids. V dropped 5 bases and J dropped 2; count of bases not matched to a gene: 3. The CDR3, as DNA: TGTGCCAGCAGCCCCGGGACAGGCAATCAGCCCCAGCATTTT. Its translation: CASSPGTGNQPQHF. The full variable domain, completed using reference TRBV7-2 and TRBJ1-5, is GAGVSQSPSNKVTEKGKDVELRCDPISGHTALYWYRQSLGQGLEFLIYFQGNSAPDKSGLPSDRFSAERTGGSVSTLTIQRTQQEDSAVYLCASSPGTGNQPQHFGDGTRLSIL.

In its sample, this clone was seen a few times. Written as DNA, the CDR3 is TGTGCCAGCGGCCCCAGCGGTCCACGGGAGCAGTACTTC. This gives the protein CASGPSGPREQYF. The chain uses TRBV28 and TRBJ2-7; D possibly corresponds to TRBD2 (5 bases). Germline values: CDR1 MDHEN, CDR2 SYDVKM. The CDR3 covers 13 residues. V dropped 8 bases and J dropped 7 bases, with 18 bases sitting between them. The entire variable domain, with the rest obtained from reference TRBV28 and TRBJ2-7, is as follows: DVKVTQSSRYLVKRTGEKVFLECVQDMDHENMFWYRQDPGLGLRLIYFSYDVKMKEKGDIPEGYSVSREKKERFSLILESASTNQTSMYLCASGPSGPREQYFGPGTRLTVT.

This clone came up a few times. This chain joins TRBV7-8 and TRBJ2-2; TRBD1 matches 10 bases. The germline gives CDR1 SGHVS, CDR2 FQNEAQ. The length of the CDR3 is 13 residues. Here the CDR3 reads CAGDRGTTGELFF. CDR3 nucleotides: TGTGCAGGGGACAGGGGTACCACCGGGGAGCTGTTTTTT.

The rearrangement joins TRBV5-1 to TRBJ2-2, with 11 bases identical to TRBD2. From germline, CDR1 is SGHRS and CDR2 YFSETQ. The V segment lost 5 bases and the J segment 5 bases; nucleotides outside the gene matches: 5. This CDR3 contains 15 residues. CDR3 sequence (DNA): TGCGCCAGCAGTTTGACTAGCGGGGAGACCGGGGAGCTGTTTTTT. This gives the protein CASSLTSGETGELFF.

This chain links TRBV15 with TRBJ2-7, with TRBD1 as a possible D gene (5 bases). With 1 base removed from V and 2 bases from J, the gap between germline ends came to 9 bases. Germline-derived CDR1 and CDR2 are LNHNV and YYDKDF (reference sequence). The CDR3 has 14 amino acids. The CDR3 bases are TGTGCCACCAGCAGAGCTCAGGGAACCTACGAGCAGTACTTC. Its translation is CATSRAQGTYEQYF.

The rearrangement joins TRBV7-9 to TRBJ1-5; D perhaps matches TRBD1 (5 bases). Trimming cost V 1 base and J 5 bases, with 6 bases left between them. This CDR3 is 13 amino acids long. Germline V lookup: CDR1 SEHNR, CDR2 FQNEAQ (reference sequence). The CDR3 DNA follows: TGTGCCAGCAGCTTAGAAGGGGATCAGCCCCAGCATTTT. Residues: CASSLEGDQPQHF.

The table lists this clone with a few counts. The CDR3 nucleotides read TGTGCCAGCAGTCCCGACCGGGGGGAGCAGTACTTC. Residues: CASSPDRGEQYF. The rearrangement joins TRBV6-5 to TRBJ2-7; D may be TRBD2 (6 bases). This CDR3 has 12 residues. V was trimmed by 5 bases and J by 7 bases, leaving 12 bases between them. Germline-derived CDR1 and CDR2 are MNHEY and SVGAGI.

Comments on this clone: Other DNA sequences of this sample code for an identical CDR3. V usage is TRBV6-1 and J usage is TRBJ1-4; D is uncertain. CDR1 MNHNS and CDR2 SASEGT come from the germline V gene. The V gene lost 3 bases and the J gene lost 4 bases, with 6 bases spanning the gap. The CDR3 is 13 residues long. In nucleotides, the CDR3 is TGTGCCAGCAGTGACACCGGTAATGAAAAACTGTTTTTT. It encodes CASSDTGNEKLFF.

The chain has TRBV2 and TRBJ2-1; 9 bases are shared with TRBD2. From germline, CDR1 is SNHLY and CDR2 FYNNEI. CDR3 length: 17 residues. Trimming took 3 bases from V and 7 from J; bases not matched to a gene: 13. CDR3 loop: CASSEGTLAGDWNEQFF. In DNA, the CDR3 is TGTGCCAGCAGTGAGGGAACATTAGCGGGAGATTGGAATGAGCAGTTCTTC.

This clone has a handful of counts. The chain couples TRBV7-3 to TRBJ2-5, with D possibly TRBD2 on 5 matching bases. The V gene's germline CDR1 is SGHTA and CDR2 FQGTGA. The CDR3 totals 13 residues. The V end lost 2 bases, the J end lost 5 bases, and 9 bases lay between the germline ends. As DNA, the CDR3 is TGTGCCAGCAGCTTAGACACTAGGGAGACCCAGTACTTC. This gives the protein CASSLDTRETQYF.

This clone was seen a few times. V and J are TRBV4-2 and TRBJ1-2, with D perhaps TRBD1 (6 bases). CDR1 is LGHNA, CDR2 YNFKEQ, per germline. V was pared by 5 bases and J by 9 bases, with 19 bases between. This CDR3 has 14 residues. In nucleotides, the CDR3 is TGTGCCAGCAGCGACCCAGGGGACCGCAGCAGCTACACCTTC. It translates to CASSDPGDRSSYTF.

This clone has just a few counts. V gene TRBV7-8 combines with J gene TRBJ1-1; possible D gene TRBD1, 5 bases. Germline CDR1 is SGHVS and CDR2 is FQNEAQ. The CDR3 has 15 residues. Trimming took 5 bases from V and 4 from J, leaving 17 bases between them. The CDR3 DNA reads as TGTGCCAGCAGCCCACGGGGGGGGGTTATCACTGAAGCTTTCTTT. Its protein is CASSPRGGVITEAFF. The entire variable domain, with the rest obtained from reference TRBV7-8 and TRBJ1-1, is as follows: GAGVSQSPRYKVAKRGQDVALRCDPISGHVSLFWYQQALGQGPEFLTYFQNEAQLDKSGLPSDRFFAERPEGSVSTLKIQRTQQEDSAVYLCASSPRGGVITEAFFGQGTRLTVV.

V and J are TRBV5-1 and TRBJ2-3; a possible D gene is TRBD2 (7 bases). Germline V lookup: CDR1 SGHRS, CDR2 YFSETQ. The germline V and J ends were trimmed by 3 bases and 2 bases, with 13 bases remaining between them. The CDR3 is made up of 15 amino acids. The CDR3 bases are TGCGCCAGCAGCTCGTCCGGGGGGCCCACAGATACGCAGTATTTT. Translating gives CASSSSGGPTDTQYF.

CDR3 coding DNA: TGTGCCAGCAGTTTTTGGGCAGCCAGGGAGACCCAGTACTTC. Translated: CASSFWAARETQYF. The rearrangement joins TRBV27 to TRBJ2-5, with D uncertain. V lost 3 bases and J lost 5, with 13 bases in between. Germline CDR1 MNHEY, CDR2 SMNVEV (reference sequence). The CDR3 has 14 amino acids.